Sequencing of this T cell receptor beta chain was carried out in a study of T cell responses to AZD1222 COVID-19 vaccine. Repertoires were generated with immunoSEQ multiplex PCR, while TCRdb's copy carries only in-frame clones and drops some. The table lists 80,000 to 130,000 clones, about 89% of them singletons. A word on this clone: Its antigen is undetermined.

Whole-study results and caveats: Only 5 or 6 people who got AZD1222 tested seropositive at baseline.

Specimen: peripheral blood, collected on day 0 of AZD1222 vaccination. The receptor's source is an adult in good health.

DNA of the CDR3: TGTGCCAGCAGGTCATCCCCGGGCGAGCAGTACTTC. Protein: CASRSSPGEQYF. The chain carries TRBV13 and TRBJ2-7; D is ambiguous. Germline lookup yields CDR1 PRHDT and CDR2 FYEKMQ (reference sequence). The CDR3 sequence is 12 residues long. V lost 6 bases to trimming and J lost 6 bases, with 12 bases between them.